The 17 T cell receptor beta chains reported below all come from one sample, sequenced in a study of cytomegalovirus exposure and HLA in healthy donors. Both 60 Vbeta primers and 13 Jbeta primers went into the PCR. Some clones are missing from TCRdb's copy, which holds only in-frame ones; the method was immunoSEQ multiplex PCR. This table holds approximately 210,000 clones, 82% found once. Sequenced sample: PBMCs. These receptors were collected from a man aged 40-49 years in good health and CMV-seropositive.

The J gene is TRBJ2-7, the V gene TRBV6-5; maybe TRBD1 (5 bases). This CDR3 region has 12 residues. Trimming removed 9 bases from V and 6 bases from J, with 15 bases in between. CDR1 and CDR2 from the germline V gene are MNHEY and SVGAGI. CDR3 DNA: TGTGCCAGTTCGCCTGGGGCACGCGAGCAGTACTTC. It yields the protein CASSPGAREQYF.

The count of this clone is one. This chain connects TRBV27 to TRBJ1-5; no firm D call. The V gene lost 6 bases and the J gene lost 2 bases, with 14 bases spanning the gap. From germline, CDR1 is MNHEY and CDR2 SMNVEV (reference sequence). The CDR3 is 15 amino acids. In DNA form, the CDR3 reads TGTGCCAGCAGCCCCGGAGTGTGGGGCAATCAGCCCCAGCATTTT. It is translated as CASSPGVWGNQPQHF.

V is TRBV18 and J is TRBJ1-1; D not resolved. Germline CDR1 KGHSH, CDR2 LQKENI. This CDR3 has 13 residues. Trimming removed 2 bases from V and 0 bases from J, with 4 bases in between. The CDR3: CASSPSVNTEAFF. In DNA, the CDR3 is TGTGCCAGCTCACCATCAGTGAACACTGAAGCTTTCTTT. The full variable domain, rest sourced from reference TRBV18 and TRBJ1-1, is NAGVMQNPRHLVRRRGQEARLRCSPMKGHSHVYWYRQLPEEGLKFMVYLQKENIIDESGMPKERFSAEFPKEGPSILRIQQVVRGDSAAYFCASSPSVNTEAFFGQGTRLTVV.

The chain recombines TRBV5-1 with TRBJ1-1; possible D gene TRBD1, 6 bases. The CDR3 has 16 amino acids. The germline CDR1 and CDR2 sequences are SGHRS and YFSETQ. V lost 0 bases and J 1 base, leaving 13 bases between the germline ends. CDR3 residues: CASSLAPGQANTEAFF. The CDR3 DNA reads TGCGCCAGCAGCTTGGCCCCGGGACAAGCGAACACTGAAGCTTTCTTT.

The chain is built from TRBV6-5 and TRBJ1-1; a possible D gene is TRBD1 (5 bases). Germline values: CDR1 MNHEY, CDR2 SVGAGI. Deletions cut 2 bases from V and 1 base from J, with 5 bases between. CDR3 length: 13 amino acids. For the CDR3, the DNA is TGTGCCAGCAGTTACGACAGGAACACTGAAGCTTTCTTT. Encoded protein: CASSYDRNTEAFF.

The genes are TRBV6-5 and TRBJ1-6; TRBD1 matches 9 bases. The CDR3 spans 14 residues. V lost 5 bases and J lost 10; bases outside the gene matches: 6. CDR1 and CDR2 (germline): MNHEY, SVGAGI. This chain's CDR3 is CASSPDRGNSPLHF. DNA for the CDR3: TGTGCCAGCAGTCCGGACAGGGGAAACTCACCCCTCCACTTT.

This chain uses TRBV6-5 with TRBJ2-5, with 7 nucleotides matching TRBD2. The CDR3 loop spans 14 amino acids. The germline CDR1 and CDR2 sequences are MNHEY and SVGAGI. Unmatched junction bases numbered 6, after V lost 6 bases and J lost 2 bases. CDR3 amino acids: CASRKVGGQETQYF. The CDR3 DNA reads TGTGCCAGCAGGAAGGTGGGGGGGCAAGAGACCCAGTACTTC.

The CDR3 is CASSPGQVYNEQFF. As DNA, the CDR3 is TGTGCCAGCAGCCCGGGACAAGTCTACAATGAGCAGTTCTTC. J is TRBJ2-1 and V is TRBV6-5, with D perhaps TRBD1 (6 bases). V dropped 6 bases and J dropped 3 bases, with 12 bases sitting between them. Germline V gene data show CDR1 as MNHEY and CDR2 as SVGAGI. CDR3 length: 14 residues.

V is TRBV5-6 and J is TRBJ1-1; 7 bases fit TRBD1. Trimming cost V 0 bases and J 7 bases; bases outside gene matches: 9. Germline CDR1 SGHDT, CDR2 YYEEEE. CDR3 length equals 15 residues. DNA for the CDR3: TGTGCCAGCAGCTTGGCGGGGATGGCAGGGGGTGAAGCTTTCTTT. Amino acid sequence: CASSLAGMAGGEAFF.

The V and J genes are TRBV10-1 and TRBJ2-1; possible D gene TRBD1, 5 bases. Trimming left V 1 base short and J 2 bases short, with 12 bases between. Germline V gene sequence: CDR1 WNHNN, CDR2 SYGVQD (reference sequence). This CDR3 has 16 amino acids. DNA of the CDR3: TGCGCCAGCAGTGAGTTGGCGGCAGGGACCTACAATGAGCAGTTCTTC. It encodes CASSELAAGTYNEQFF.

The chain employs TRBV4-1 and TRBJ1-5; 7 nucleotides line up with TRBD1. The V gene's germline CDR1 is MGHRA and CDR2 YSYEKL. The CDR3 contains 16 residues. The trim removed 0 bases at V and 3 bases at J, leaving 5 bases unmatched. CDR3 residues: CASSQDGTALNQPQHF. In DNA, the CDR3 is TGCGCCAGCAGCCAAGATGGGACAGCCCTCAATCAGCCCCAGCATTTT.

The chain carries TRBV5-1 and TRBJ1-5; D unresolved. Germline V gene lookup returns CDR1 SGHRS and CDR2 YFSETQ. The CDR3 is 16 residues long. V lost 0 bases and J lost 0, with 10 bases in between. The CDR3 loop is CASSLGENYSNQPQHF. CDR3 DNA sequence: TGCGCCAGCAGCTTGGGGGAGAACTATAGCAATCAGCCCCAGCATTTT.

The V and J genes are TRBV4-1 and TRBJ2-1; TRBD1 might be the D (5 bases). The CDR3 consists of 15 residues. Per the germline V gene, CDR1 is MGHRA and CDR2 is YSYEKL. V was pared by 6 bases and J by 0 bases, with 12 bases between. DNA for the CDR3: TGCGCCAGCAGGCTGACTGACAGCTCCTACAATGAGCAGTTCTTC. Its protein product is CASRLTDSSYNEQFF.

Regarding this clone: This CDR3 is also generated by other DNA sequences in the sample. This sequence joins TRBV5-1 and TRBJ2-5; D not certain. The germline gives CDR1 SGHRS, CDR2 YFSETQ. V was trimmed by 2 bases and J by 2 bases, leaving 7 bases between them. The CDR3 sequence is 13 residues long. The CDR3 loop reads CASSFGLQETQYF. The CDR3 bases are TGCGCCAGCAGCTTCGGGTTACAAGAGACCCAGTACTTC.

The J gene is TRBJ1-2, the V gene TRBV5-8, with D hard to call. Germline V gene lookup returns CDR1 SGHTS and CDR2 YDEGEE. Trimming took off 0 bases at V and 4 bases at J, with 13 bases between the two ends. This CDR3 is 15 amino acids long. CDR3 nucleotide sequence: TGTGCCAGCAGCTTGGCCGTGCGGTCTTCCTATGGCTACACCTTC. As protein: CASSLAVRSSYGYTF.

V usage is TRBV19 and J usage is TRBJ1-2; weak D call: TRBD1 (6 bases). Deletions cut 3 bases from V and 6 bases from J, with 11 bases between. This CDR3 contains 13 residues. Germline lookup yields CDR1 LNHDA and CDR2 SQIVND (reference sequence). The CDR3: CASSMTRGNGYTF. The CDR3 DNA is TGTGCCAGTAGTATGACCAGGGGAAATGGCTACACCTTC.

This chain uses TRBV7-6 with TRBJ1-4; 7 nucleotides agree with TRBD1. Germline trimming cut 5 bases from V and 8 bases from J; bases unmatched to any gene: 8. CDR1 is SGHVS, CDR2 FNYEAQ, per germline. CDR3 length: 14 amino acids. The CDR3 coding sequence is TGTGCCAGCAGCCGCGGACAGGTGGTCGAAAAACTGTTTTTT. It is translated as CASSRGQVVEKLFF.